What follows are 29 T cell receptor beta chains derived from one specimen sequenced in a study of shared clonotypes between healthy human individuals. Assay: immunoSEQ multiplex PCR; the TCRdb copy retains only in-frame clones and omits some. The repertoire holds around 1.6 million clones, with roughly 98% as singletons. Sequences were obtained from naive CD4+ T cells sorted from blood. The subset was: CD45RA+ positively selected. The receptor set was obtained from a man between 25 and 39 years old in good health.

The chain uses TRBV6-5 and TRBJ2-3; possible D gene TRBD1, 6 bases. The length of the CDR3 is 13 residues. Germline values: CDR1 MNHEY, CDR2 SVGAGI. Deletions cut 5 bases from V and 4 bases from J, with 10 bases between. CDR3 bases: TGTGCCAGCAGTCACGGACAGTCAGATACGCAGTATTTT. It is translated as CASSHGQSDTQYF.

This clone occurred once. The genes are TRBV18 and TRBJ1-1, with D perhaps matching TRBD1 (6 bases). V lost 4 bases, J lost 5 bases, and 17 bases lay in between. The CDR3 covers 15 residues. Germline V lookup: CDR1 KGHSH, CDR2 LQKENI. The CDR3 loop is CASSQSQGYQTEAFF. CDR3 bases: TGTGCCAGCTCACAATCTCAGGGGTACCAAACTGAAGCTTTCTTT. Filled out from reference TRBV18 and TRBJ1-1, the complete variable domain reads NAGVMQNPRHLVRRRGQEARLRCSPMKGHSHVYWYRQLPEEGLKFMVYLQKENIIDESGMPKERFSAEFPKEGPSILRIQQVVRGDSAAYFCASSQSQGYQTEAFFGQGTRLTVV.

The chain combines TRBV4-3 with TRBJ2-7, with a possible D match to TRBD2 (5 bases). With 2 bases removed from V and 5 bases from J, the gap between germline ends came to 16 bases. CDR1 LGHNA and CDR2 YSLEER come from the germline V gene. CDR3 length equals 15 residues. The CDR3 loop reads CASSQTDWVFDEQYF. In nucleotides, the CDR3 is TGCGCCAGCAGCCAAACGGACTGGGTCTTTGACGAGCAGTACTTC.

This chain uses TRBV19 with TRBJ2-7; D is unresolved. Between the trimmed V and J ends, which lost 6 bases and 3 bases, there was a span of 12 bases. From germline, CDR1 is LNHDA and CDR2 SQIVND (reference sequence). The length of the CDR3 is 13 residues. The CDR3 DNA is TGTGCCAGTAGGATGGGTGCGTACTACGAGCAGTACTTC. This codes for CASRMGAYYEQYF.

This chain connects TRBV15 to TRBJ2-7, with 8 bases fitting TRBD2. The CDR3 consists of 18 residues. Losses at the gene ends were 3 bases for V and 4 bases for J; bases not matched to a gene: 17. The germline V gene encodes CDR1 LNHNV and CDR2 YYDKDF (reference sequence). CDR3 amino acids: CATSRDLGLAKLTYEQYF. The DNA for the CDR3 is TGTGCCACCAGCAGGGATCTCGGACTAGCCAAGCTGACTTACGAGCAGTACTTC.

V gene TRBV6-5 combines with J gene TRBJ1-3; unclear D gene. V was clipped by 5 bases and J by 2 bases, with 7 bases between them. Germline V CDR1 and CDR2: MNHEY, SVGAGI. This CDR3 is 13 amino acids long. CDR3 sequence: CASSPEAGNTIYF. The CDR3 DNA is TGTGCCAGCAGTCCTGAGGCTGGAAACACCATATATTTT.

The rearrangement links TRBV25-1 to TRBJ2-1, with 13 bases that match TRBD2. V shed 6 bases, J shed 8 bases, and the junction held 10 bases outside the gene matches. Germline V gene data show CDR1 as MGHDK and CDR2 as SYGVNS. CDR3 length: 16 amino acids. The CDR3 coding sequence is TGTGCCAGCAGCGCTTGGACTAGCGGGAGCGTCGATGAGCAGTTCTTC. Its protein product is CASSAWTSGSVDEQFF.

The chain joins TRBV7-8 to TRBJ2-3; D may be TRBD1 (6 bases). V was clipped by 1 base and J by 4 bases, with 12 bases between them. This CDR3 contains 15 residues. Germline-derived CDR1 and CDR2 are SGHVS and FQNEAQ. CDR3 sequence (DNA): TGTGCCAGCAGCTTAGGGGGGCTTCGGGCAGATACGCAGTATTTT. Encoded protein: CASSLGGLRADTQYF.

The chain links TRBV5-1 to TRBJ2-3, with D unclear. Germline CDR1 reads SGHRS; CDR2 reads YFSETQ. The CDR3 consists of 14 residues. V shed 2 bases and J shed 6 bases, with 13 bases lying between them. In nucleotides, the CDR3 is TGCGCCAGCAGCTTTAACACCGGAATGGATACGCAGTATTTT. This gives the protein CASSFNTGMDTQYF.

The gene calls are TRBV10-3 and TRBJ1-2, with 7 bases that match TRBD1. This CDR3 is 13 amino acids long. The V segment lost 7 bases and the J segment 6 bases; nucleotides outside the gene matches: 8. CDR1 and CDR2 (germline): ENHRY, SYGVKD. The CDR3 region is CAIKNQGEDGYTF. DNA for the CDR3: TGTGCCATCAAGAACCAGGGGGAAGATGGCTACACCTTC.

CDR3 protein: CASSVGSRDSSRGNYGYTF. CDR3 DNA: TGTGCCAGCAGCGTAGGATCGAGGGACTCCTCCCGGGGGAACTATGGCTACACCTTC. The rearrangement joins TRBV9 to TRBJ1-2; D is perhaps TRBD1 (5 bases). Germline V gene data show CDR1 as SGDLS and CDR2 as YYNGEE. Trimming took 0 bases from V and 2 from J, leaving 23 bases between them. This CDR3 region has 19 residues.

The chain links TRBV5-1 to TRBJ2-5; D is perhaps TRBD1 (5 bases). Between the trimmed V and J ends, which lost 4 bases and 3 bases, there was a span of 16 bases. From germline, CDR1 is SGHRS and CDR2 YFSETQ. The CDR3 contains 15 residues. The CDR3 sequence is CASSRYGQGKETQYF. CDR3 bases: TGCGCCAGCAGCAGATACGGGCAGGGAAAAGAGACCCAGTACTTC.

The V gene is TRBV7-9, the J gene TRBJ1-1; D gene uncertain. The V end was cut by 8 bases, the J end by 4 bases, with 8 bases between. The CDR3 sequence is 11 residues long. CDR1 and CDR2 from the germline V gene are SEHNR and FQNEAQ (reference sequence). The CDR3 DNA reads as TGTGCCAGCGGATGGACCACTGAAGCTTTCTTT. Its protein is CASGWTTEAFF.

V and J are TRBV25-1 and TRBJ1-5, with D possibly being TRBD1 (5 bases). This CDR3 spans 16 amino acids. The germline V gene has CDR1 MGHDK and CDR2 SYGVNS. The V end was cut by 2 bases, the J end by 4 bases, with 15 bases between. DNA of the CDR3: TGTGCCAGCAGTGAAGGTTCGGGGCAGGATAATCAGCCCCAGCATTTT. It encodes CASSEGSGQDNQPQHF.

The rearrangement joins TRBV6-5 to TRBJ2-7; possible D gene TRBD2, 6 bases. Deletions cut 6 bases from V and 2 bases from J, with 11 bases between. The germline V gene has CDR1 MNHEY and CDR2 SVGAGI. The CDR3 contains 13 residues. The CDR3 is CASRGGGAYEQYF. The CDR3 DNA follows: TGTGCCAGCAGGGGTGGAGGGGCCTACGAGCAGTACTTC.

The chain employs TRBV30 and TRBJ2-5; D is perhaps TRBD2 (5 bases). Trimming pared 2 bases from V and 3 bases from J, leaving 13 bases between. The germline gives CDR1 GTSNPN, CDR2 SVGIG (reference sequence). CDR3 length: 14 amino acids. CDR3 sequence: CAWSPPGREETQYF. CDR3 nucleotides: TGTGCCTGGAGTCCGCCGGGGAGAGAAGAGACCCAGTACTTC.

The chain joins TRBV30 to TRBJ2-7; no firm D call. The CDR3 loop spans 12 amino acids. Trimming removed 3 bases at V and 2 bases at J, with 8 bases between. Germline V gene lookup returns CDR1 GTSNPN and CDR2 SVGIG (reference sequence). The DNA for the CDR3 is TGTGCCTGGAGCAGGCAGACCTACGAGCAGTACTTC. Its protein product is CAWSRQTYEQYF.

V gene TRBV7-2 combines with J gene TRBJ1-5, with a tentative D call TRBD1 (5 bases). Germline CDR1 and CDR2: SGHTA and FQGNSA. The CDR3 covers 13 residues. V shed 10 bases and J shed 6 bases, with 16 bases lying between them. This chain's CDR3 is CATGWGRSQPQHF. In nucleotides, the CDR3 is TGTGCCACAGGATGGGGCCGAAGTCAGCCCCAGCATTTT.

This clone appeared a single time. The chain has TRBV5-4 and TRBJ1-2; 7 bases match TRBD1. Germline CDR1 SGHNT, CDR2 YYREEE (reference sequence). V shed 0 bases, J shed 4 bases, and the junction held 12 bases outside the gene matches. This CDR3 comprises 17 residues. The DNA of the CDR3 is TGTGCCAGCAGCTTGGCCTTGGTAGGGGGCCTTACCTATGGCTACACCTTC. The encoded protein is CASSLALVGGLTYGYTF.

The chain is built from TRBV11-2 and TRBJ1-1, with 7 bases identical to TRBD1. CDR3 size: 14 residues. J was trimmed by 1 base and V by 4 bases; bases with no gene match: 3. Germline CDR1 and CDR2: SGHAT and FQNNGV. The CDR3: CASSSRDRNTEAFF. For the CDR3, the DNA is TGTGCCAGCAGCTCACGGGACAGGAACACTGAAGCTTTCTTT. The full variable domain, in which reference TRBV11-2 and TRBJ1-1 provide the parts outside the CDR3, is EAGVAQSPRYKIIEKRQSVAFWCNPISGHATLYWYQQILGQGPKLLIQFQNNGVVDDSQLPKDRFSAERLKGVDSTLKIQPAKLEDSAVYLCASSSRDRNTEAFFGQGTRLTVV.

The CDR3 nucleotides read TGTGCCAGCAGCTTAAACCCCGGGACACTGGATAGCAATCAGCCCCAGCATTTT. It codes for CASSLNPGTLDSNQPQHF. The V call is TRBV7-6, the J call TRBJ1-5; maybe TRBD1 (6 bases). CDR1 SGHVS and CDR2 FNYEAQ come from the germline V gene. The ends were cut back, 2 bases at V and 0 bases at J, with 17 bases in the middle. This CDR3 spans 18 amino acids.

This clone was recorded once. The V gene is TRBV7-2, the J gene TRBJ2-7; D not resolved. V gave up 4 bases and J gave up 2 bases, with 9 bases separating them. The V gene's germline CDR1 is SGHTA and CDR2 FQGNSA. The CDR3 is 13 residues long. CDR3 residues: CASSYDAPYEQYF. In DNA, the CDR3 is TGTGCCAGCAGCTACGACGCGCCCTACGAGCAGTACTTC.

The V gene is TRBV7-9, the J gene TRBJ1-1; D possibly corresponds to TRBD1 (6 bases). Germline values: CDR1 SEHNR, CDR2 FQNEAQ (reference sequence). The germline V and J ends were trimmed by 3 bases and 6 bases, with 14 bases remaining between them. The CDR3 length is 14 residues. The CDR3 spells CASSFGGLTAEAFF. The CDR3 DNA follows: TGTGCCAGCAGCTTCGGGGGGCTTACGGCTGAAGCTTTCTTT.

In its sample, this clone was seen once. J is TRBJ2-3 and V is TRBV7-9; 7 nucleotides align to TRBD1. Germline V gives CDR1 SEHNR, CDR2 FQNEAQ (reference sequence). V was clipped by 7 bases and J by 0 bases; unmatched bases: 10. The CDR3 loop spans 16 amino acids. This CDR3 reads CASIPGGRPSTDTQYF. CDR3 nucleotide sequence: TGTGCCAGCATCCCAGGGGGACGACCTAGCACAGATACGCAGTATTTT.

This chain joins TRBV19 and TRBJ2-7; D is perhaps TRBD2 (6 bases). V was shortened by 6 bases and J by 2 bases, with 14 bases between the two germline ends. Germline CDR1 and CDR2: LNHDA and SQIVND (reference sequence). The CDR3 loop spans 14 amino acids. The CDR3 protein is CASRNRPGAYEQYF. The CDR3 DNA reads TGTGCCAGTAGAAATCGTCCGGGGGCCTACGAGCAGTACTTC.

The CDR3 DNA is TGTGCCAGCAGCCAAAGAGACAGGGGAGCCTTATATGGCTACACCTTC. This encodes CASSQRDRGALYGYTF. V is TRBV11-2 and J is TRBJ1-2, with 8 bases aligning to TRBD1. The J segment lost 5 bases and the V segment lost 5 bases, leaving 13 bases of the junction unmatched. This CDR3 contains 16 residues. Germline V gene data show CDR1 as SGHAT and CDR2 as FQNNGV.

The V gene is TRBV6-5, the J gene TRBJ2-3; 9 positions agree with TRBD1. This CDR3 contains 15 residues. Losses at the gene ends were 5 bases for V and 2 bases for J; bases not matched to a gene: 5. The germline gives CDR1 MNHEY, CDR2 SVGAGI. For the CDR3, the DNA is TGTGCCAGCAGTCCGGGACAGGGATACACAGATACGCAGTATTTT. Protein product: CASSPGQGYTDTQYF.

This clone was observed a few times. This sequence joins TRBV7-2 and TRBJ1-3, with D unresolved. V lost 2 bases, J lost 0 bases, and 14 bases lay in between. This CDR3 spans 17 amino acids. CDR1 is SGHTA, CDR2 FQGNSA, per germline. As DNA, the CDR3 is TGTGCCAGCAGCTTAACCCTCCGGCTCTTCTCTGGAAACACCATATATTTT. This encodes CASSLTLRLFSGNTIYF.

This clone appeared a single time. The rearrangement links TRBV5-4 to TRBJ2-7, with 7 bases identical to TRBD2. CDR3 length: 12 amino acids. Germline V gives CDR1 SGHNT, CDR2 YYREEE (reference sequence). The ends lost 0 bases at V and 9 bases at J; junction bases unmatched: 3. CDR3 coding DNA: TGTGCCAGCAGCTTGGTTGCGGGAGCGCAGTACTTC. Translation gives CASSLVAGAQYF.